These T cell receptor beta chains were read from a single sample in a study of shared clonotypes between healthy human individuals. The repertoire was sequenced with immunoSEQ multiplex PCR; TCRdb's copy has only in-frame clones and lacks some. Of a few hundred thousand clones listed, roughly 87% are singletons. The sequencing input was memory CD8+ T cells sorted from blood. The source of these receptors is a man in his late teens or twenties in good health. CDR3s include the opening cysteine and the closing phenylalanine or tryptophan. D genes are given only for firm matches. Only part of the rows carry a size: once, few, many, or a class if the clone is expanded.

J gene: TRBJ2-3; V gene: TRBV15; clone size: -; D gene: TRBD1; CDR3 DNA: TGTGCCACCAGCGGCCACAGGGGGCGTACAGATACGCAGTATTTT; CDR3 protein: CATSGHRGRTDTQYF
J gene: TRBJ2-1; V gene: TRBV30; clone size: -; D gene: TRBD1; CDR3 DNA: TGTGCCTGGAGTGTCAGTTTGGTTCATGGACAGGGGGGCAATGAGCAGTTCTTC; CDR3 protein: CAWSVSLVHGQGGNEQFF
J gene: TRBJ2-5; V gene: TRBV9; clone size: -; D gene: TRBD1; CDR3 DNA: TGTGCCAGCAGCGCCCTGACGACAGGGGTTGAGACCCAGTACTTC; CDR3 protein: CASSALTTGVETQYF
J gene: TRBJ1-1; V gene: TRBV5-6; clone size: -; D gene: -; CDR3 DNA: TGTGCCACGGGAACTCTGAACACTGAAGCTTTCTTT; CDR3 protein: CATGTLNTEAFF
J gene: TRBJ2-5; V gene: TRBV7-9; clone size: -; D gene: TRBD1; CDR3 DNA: TGTGCCAGTCTGACAGGGGCGGGAGAGACCCAGTACTTC; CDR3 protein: CASLTGAGETQYF
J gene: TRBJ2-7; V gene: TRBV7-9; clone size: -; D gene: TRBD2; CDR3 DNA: TGTGCCAGCAGCTTCCCCGGGACTAGCTCCTACGAGCAGTACTTC; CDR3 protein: CASSFPGTSSYEQYF
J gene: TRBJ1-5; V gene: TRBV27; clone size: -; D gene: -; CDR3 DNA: TGTGCCAGCAGTTGGGCGGTTTCGGACCAGCCCCAGCATTTT; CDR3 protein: CASSWAVSDQPQHF
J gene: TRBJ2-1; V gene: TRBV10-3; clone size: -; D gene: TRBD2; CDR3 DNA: TGTGCCATCAGTGAGTCCCGGCTAGCGGGGCCCTACAATGAGCAGTTCTTC; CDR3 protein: CAISESRLAGPYNEQFF
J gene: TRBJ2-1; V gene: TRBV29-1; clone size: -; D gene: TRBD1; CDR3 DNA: TGCAGCGTTGAAGCCCTCGGGACAGGGGTTCCGTTCTTC; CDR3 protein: CSVEALGTGVPFF
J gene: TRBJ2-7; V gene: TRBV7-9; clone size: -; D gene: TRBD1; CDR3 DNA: TGTGCCAGCAGCCCTAGGACAGGGGACTACGAGCAGTACTTC; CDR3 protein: CASSPRTGDYEQYF
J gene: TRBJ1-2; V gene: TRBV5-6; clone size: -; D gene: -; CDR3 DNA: TGTGCCAGCAGCTTCTCCGATAGTGGCTACACCTTC; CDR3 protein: CASSFSDSGYTF
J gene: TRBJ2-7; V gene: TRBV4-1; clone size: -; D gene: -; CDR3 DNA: TGCGCCAGCAGCCAAGACTTCCAGTACGAGCAGTACTTC; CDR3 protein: CASSQDFQYEQYF
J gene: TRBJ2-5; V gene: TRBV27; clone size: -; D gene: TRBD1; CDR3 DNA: TGTGCCAGCAGTTGGACAGGGCAAGAGACCCAGTACTTC; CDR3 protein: CASSWTGQETQYF
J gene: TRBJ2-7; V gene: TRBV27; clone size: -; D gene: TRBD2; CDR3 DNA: TGTGCCAGCTCCCCCGGGACTAGCGGAGTTGGGCAGTACTTC; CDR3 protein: CASSPGTSGVGQYF
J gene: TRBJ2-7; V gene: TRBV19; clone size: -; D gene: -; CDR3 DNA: TGTGCCAGTAGTATGTGGGACGCCACCTACGAGCAGTACTTC; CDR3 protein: CASSMWDATYEQYF
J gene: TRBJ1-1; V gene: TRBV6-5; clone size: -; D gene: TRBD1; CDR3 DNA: TGTGCCAGCAGTTACCCGACAGGGCGGGGTAGCACTGAAGCTTTCTTT; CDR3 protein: CASSYPTGRGSTEAFF
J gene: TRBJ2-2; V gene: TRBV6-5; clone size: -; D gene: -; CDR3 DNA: TGTGCCAGCAGTTATGGTACCGGGGAGCTGTTTTTT; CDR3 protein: CASSYGTGELFF
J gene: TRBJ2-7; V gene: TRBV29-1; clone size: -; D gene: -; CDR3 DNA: TGCAGCGTTGAAGGGGTTGGGGGGACAAACTACGAGCAGTACTTC; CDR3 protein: CSVEGVGGTNYEQYF
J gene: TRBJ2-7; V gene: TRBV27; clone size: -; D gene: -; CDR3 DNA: TGTGCCAGCAGTTTCTTGGACAATTCCGGGCAGTACTTC; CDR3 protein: CASSFLDNSGQYF
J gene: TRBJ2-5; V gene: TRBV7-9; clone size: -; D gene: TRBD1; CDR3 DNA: TGTGCCAGCAGCTTATTACAGGGGCCCCTTTTGGAGACCCAGTACTTC; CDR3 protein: CASSLLQGPLLETQYF
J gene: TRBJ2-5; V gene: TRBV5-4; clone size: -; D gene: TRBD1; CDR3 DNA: TGTGCCAGCAGCCCCGGGACAGTCCAAGAGACCCAGTACTTC; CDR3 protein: CASSPGTVQETQYF
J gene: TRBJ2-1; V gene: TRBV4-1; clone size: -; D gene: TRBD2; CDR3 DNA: TGCGCCAGCAGCCACGAGTCCCCGGGACTACCATACAATGAGCAGTTCTTC; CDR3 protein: CASSHESPGLPYNEQFF
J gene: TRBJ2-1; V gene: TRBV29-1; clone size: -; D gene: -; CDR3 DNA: TGCAGCGTTTGGGACCCCCTCCTTGATGAGCAGTTCTTC; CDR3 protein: CSVWDPLLDEQFF
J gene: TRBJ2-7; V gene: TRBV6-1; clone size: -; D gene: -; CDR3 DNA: TGTGCCAGCAGTGATGGGGAGAGGGGACCCTACGAGCAGTACTTC; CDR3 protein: CASSDGERGPYEQYF
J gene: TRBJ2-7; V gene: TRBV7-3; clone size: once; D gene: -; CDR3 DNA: TGTGCCAGCAGCTTAACCCTACAGGGTGAGCAGTACTTC; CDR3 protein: CASSLTLQGEQYF
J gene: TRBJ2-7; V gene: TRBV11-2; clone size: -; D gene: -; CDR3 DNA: TGTGCCAGCAAACCCCGTGAGGCGGGGCCGAGCTCCTACGAGCAGTACTTC; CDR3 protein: CASKPREAGPSSYEQYF
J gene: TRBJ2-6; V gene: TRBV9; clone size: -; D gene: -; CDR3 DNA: TGTGCCAGCAGCCAAAGGGTAGCTGGGGCCAACGTCCTGACTTTC; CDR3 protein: CASSQRVAGANVLTF
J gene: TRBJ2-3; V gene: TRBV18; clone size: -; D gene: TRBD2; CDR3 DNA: TGTGCCAGCTCAGGACTTAGGGCGGGAGGGCCCACAGATACGCAGTATTTT; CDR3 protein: CASSGLRAGGPTDTQYF
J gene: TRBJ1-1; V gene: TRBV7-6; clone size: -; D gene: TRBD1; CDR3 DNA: TGTGCCAGCAGCTCAGGACAGGGGGATGAAGCTTTCTTT; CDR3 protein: CASSSGQGDEAFF
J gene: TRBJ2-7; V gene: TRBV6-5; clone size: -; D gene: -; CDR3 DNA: TGTGCCAGCAGTTACTCGATGGCCTACGAGCCTCTCGAGCAGTACTTC; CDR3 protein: CASSYSMAYEPLEQYF
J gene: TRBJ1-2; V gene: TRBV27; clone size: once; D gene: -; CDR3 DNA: TGTGCCAGTGCCGACAGGCCCGAGGCCGGCTACACCTTC; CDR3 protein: CASADRPEAGYTF
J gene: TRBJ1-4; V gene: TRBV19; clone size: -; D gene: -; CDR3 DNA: TGTGCCAGTAGTGTCTCGGAAAAACTGTTTTTT; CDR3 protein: CASSVSEKLFF
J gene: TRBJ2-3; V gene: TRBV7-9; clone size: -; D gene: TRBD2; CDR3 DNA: TGTGCCAGCAGCGAACCGGGGAGCGGGAGCCCCACAGATACGCAGTATTTT; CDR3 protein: CASSEPGSGSPTDTQYF
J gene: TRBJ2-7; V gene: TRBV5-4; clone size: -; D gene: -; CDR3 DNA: TGTGCCAGCAGCATTGACAGGAGCTCCTACGAGCAGTACTTC; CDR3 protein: CASSIDRSSYEQYF
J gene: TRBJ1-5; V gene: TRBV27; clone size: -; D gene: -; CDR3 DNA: TGTGCCAGCAGTTCTCACAGCTATCAGCCCCAGCATTTT; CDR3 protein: CASSSHSYQPQHF